This TCR beta chain was profiled in a study of read filtering for tumor transcriptome and immune sequencing. Study as a whole: Eight or nine patients were R-ISS I, 16 were R-ISS II, more than five were R-ISS III. Whole-transcriptome libraries were prepared after DNase treatment. Per sample, TCR-region reads ranged about 3.5 to 11 million by IR-seq, roughly 80 to 1273 by RNA-seq.

The library was built from 400 ng RNA with molecular barcoded adaptors for alpha/delta and beta/gamma chains. TCRdb reanalysed the reads using MiXCR and keeps one entry per CDR3 protein. Of over 90,000 distinct CDR3 sequences in the sample, roughly 21% are singletons; the top ten hold around 10%. V shed 6 bases, J shed 2 bases, and the junction held 4 bases outside the gene matches. The germline CDR1 and CDR2 sequences are MNHEY and SVGAGI. CDR3 length: 14 amino acids. The chain combines TRBV6-5 with TRBJ2-7, with 10 bases identical to TRBD1. The sequence came from a donor older than 35 with multiple myeloma. Sequencing was done on a sample of a population of CD138-negative cells sorted from bone marrow. The CDR3 loop reads CASRDRGPPYEQYF. In nucleotides, the CDR3 is TGTGCCAGCAGAGACAGGGGGCCACCCTACGAGCAGTACTTC.